Reported below is one T cell receptor (beta chain). Its antigen is unidentified. This entry comes from a study of CD8+ T cells in alopecia areata. Study background: Treated patients were scored for severity by percent of scalp affected. Findings and limits, study-wide: Lesional scalp displayed greater clonality than normal scalp, most notably in alopecia totalis/universalis.

Stated treatment: oral pan-JAK inhibitor, 5-10 mg twice daily. Trimming left V 3 bases short and J 0 bases short, with 9 bases between. The CDR3 has 15 residues. The V gene's germline CDR1 is MGHRA and CDR2 YSYEKL. Sequencing used cDNA as its template, made by extracting RNA and reverse transcribing it. The method was immunoSEQ multiplex PCR; TCRdb's version includes in-frame clones alone and lacks a portion of them. The sample includes 170,000 or so clones, under 60% of them seen just once. This clonotype was sampled from a human donor with alopecia areata. This sequence joins TRBV4-1 and TRBJ1-5; D gene ambiguous. Sequences were derived from CD8+ T cells sorted from blood, sampled at week 24, from a patient treated with tofacitinib. Here the CDR3 DNA reads TGCGCCAGCAGCCAGAACACAGTTAGCAATCAGCCCCAGCATTTT. As protein: CASSQNTVSNQPQHF.